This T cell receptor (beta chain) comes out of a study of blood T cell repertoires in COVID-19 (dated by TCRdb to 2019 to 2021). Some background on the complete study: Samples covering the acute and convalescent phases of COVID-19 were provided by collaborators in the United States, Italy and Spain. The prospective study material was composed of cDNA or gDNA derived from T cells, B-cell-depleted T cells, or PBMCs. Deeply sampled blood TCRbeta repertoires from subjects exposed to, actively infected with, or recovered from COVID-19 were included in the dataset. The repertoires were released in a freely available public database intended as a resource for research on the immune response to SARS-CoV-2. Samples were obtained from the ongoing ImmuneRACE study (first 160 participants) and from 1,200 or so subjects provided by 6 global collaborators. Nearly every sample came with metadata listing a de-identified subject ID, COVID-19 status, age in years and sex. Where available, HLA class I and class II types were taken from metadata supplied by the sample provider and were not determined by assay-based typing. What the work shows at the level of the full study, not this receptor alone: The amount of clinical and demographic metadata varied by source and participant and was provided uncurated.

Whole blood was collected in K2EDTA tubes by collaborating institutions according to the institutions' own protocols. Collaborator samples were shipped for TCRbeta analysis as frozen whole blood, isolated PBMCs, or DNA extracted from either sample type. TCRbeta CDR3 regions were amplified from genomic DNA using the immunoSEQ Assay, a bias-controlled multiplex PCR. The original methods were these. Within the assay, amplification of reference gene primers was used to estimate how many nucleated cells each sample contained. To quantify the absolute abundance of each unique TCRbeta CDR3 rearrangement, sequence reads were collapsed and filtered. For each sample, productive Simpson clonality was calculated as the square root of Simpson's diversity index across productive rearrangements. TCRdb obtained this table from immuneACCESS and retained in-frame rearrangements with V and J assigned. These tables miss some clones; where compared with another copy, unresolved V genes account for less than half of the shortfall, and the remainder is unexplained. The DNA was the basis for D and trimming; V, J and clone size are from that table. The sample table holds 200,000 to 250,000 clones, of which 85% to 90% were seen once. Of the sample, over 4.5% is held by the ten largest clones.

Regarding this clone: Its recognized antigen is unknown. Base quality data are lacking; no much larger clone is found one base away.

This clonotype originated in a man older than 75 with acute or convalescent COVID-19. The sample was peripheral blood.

CDR3 protein: CASSWNRGDNEKLFF. The DNA reads as follows: TGCGCCAGCAGCTGGAACAGGGGGGATAATGAAAAACTGTTTTTT. The V and J genes are TRBV5-1 and TRBJ1-4; TRBD1 agrees with 8 junctional bases. Taken from cysteine to phenylalanine, the CDR3 has 15 residues. Only the CDR3 DNA is retained, 45 bases long and in frame from the first base. CDR1 is given as SGHRS and CDR2 as YFSETQ, both from the germline V gene. Compared with germline, V lacks 3 bases and J lacks 4 bases; bases without a gene match: 5.